The source of this T cell receptor (beta chain) is a study of human T cells and chemical hapten exposure. In the study overall: Epicutaneous patch tests delivered 0.01% DPC to the upper back, with evaluation at 6 days. Findings and caveats of the study: It was expanded TCRs that formed significantly more large CDR3 similarity clusters than controls did.

About this clonotype itself: The antigen is undetermined.

CDR1 KGHDR and CDR2 SFDVKD come from the germline V gene. V shed 4 bases, J shed 2 bases, and the junction held 9 bases outside the gene matches. There are 16 residues in the CDR3. Time point reported: patch test 2, 6 weeks after DPC sensitization. Stated treatment: therapeutic diphenylcyclopropenone sensitization with weekly scalp DPC. Original processing notes: Per sample, the median was around 100,000 TCRs, with values from roughly 23,000 to 640,000. TCRdb processed the RACE reads anew with MiXCR; each CDR3 protein has one entry. What appears here as the V and J calls and clone size reflects TCRdb's work, not the paper's. The table lists around 360,000 distinct CDR3 sequences, nearly 6.5% of them singletons, with about 5% in the top ten.

The sequence derives from a woman between 18 and 29 years old with alopecia areata. Some clones in this sample may be carry-over from other donors' samples. Material: whole blood, obtained in connection with sensitization to the hapten diphenylcyclopropenone (DPC). The chain recombines TRBV24-1 with TRBJ2-5; 7 bases are shared with TRBD2. The DNA of the CDR3 is TGTGCCACCAGTGAGGGTGGCGGGGGAGAGCAAGAGACCCAGTACTTC. Translated, it gives CATSEGGGGEQETQYF.